This T cell receptor (beta chain) was profiled in a study of radiotherapy plus CTLA-4 blockade in lung cancer. Turning to the study itself: Patients showed objective responses in roughly 18% of cases, and disease control was achieved by 25% to 35%.

Assay used: immunoSEQ multiplex PCR; TCRdb lists only in-frame clones, some missing. Of just over 60,000 clones listed, roughly 80% are singletons. As regards this clone: Its target is unknown.

Focal radiation with ipilimumab CTLA-4 blockade was given to patients with chemo-refractory metastatic non-small-cell lung cancer. Study outcomes and limitations: Increased serum interferon-beta after radiation also reportedly predicted response strongly. Blood TCR clones of tumor origin expanded after radiotherapy plus ipilimumab.

The CDR3 covers 14 residues. V was pared by 8 bases and J by 6 bases, with 20 bases between. The chain employs TRBV23-1 and TRBJ2-7; weak D call: TRBD1 (6 bases). TRBV23-1 is recorded as an ORF, its role being uncertain. The sequencing used peripheral blood, collected from a patient treated with radiotherapy plus ipilimumab. The source is a human donor with non-small cell lung cancer who had a complete response to radiotherapy plus ipilimumab. The CDR3, as DNA: TGCGCCAGCCCACACCAGGGGTCTGCTTGCGAGCAGTACGTC. As protein: CASPHQGSACEQYV.